The clone carrying this T cell receptor beta chain was seen more than once but under ten times. Antigen specificity is unknown. The sample is drawn from a study of blood T cells in healthy people across ages. General study results and limits: Those diversity estimates obtained from one million T cells were thought to be underestimates. Donor CMV infection status was unknown, possibly confounding age-related changes in expanded clonotypes.

Each sample yielded at least 6 million isolated PBMCs. Extracted total RNA amounted to at least 6 micrograms for each sample. Combining a sample-barcoded 5' primer with a J-beta primer mix, a second PCR ran for about 6 to 11 cycles. TCRdb reprocessed the 5' RACE reads with MiXCR, giving one entry per CDR3 protein. The data show 700,000 to 850,000 distinct CDR3 sequences, 30% to 45% seen once. The source material was blood. The origin of this receptor is a man between 18 and 35 years old in good health.

In DNA, the CDR3 is TGCGCCAGCAGCAAGCCCAGTGGAGCGGGGGGTTATAAAGAGACCCAGTACTTC. Translated: CASSKPSGAGGYKETQYF. The V and J genes are TRBV5-1 and TRBJ2-5; 9 bases are shared with TRBD2. Germline V gene lookup returns CDR1 SGHRS and CDR2 YFSETQ. This CDR3 has 18 residues. Trimming took 4 bases from V and 3 from J; bases not matched to a gene: 16.